This T cell receptor (beta chain) is from a study of blood T cell repertoires in COVID-19. This clone was recorded only once. CDR3 length: 14 residues. Trimming took off 3 bases at V and 2 bases at J, with 10 bases between the two ends. CDR1 and CDR2 (germline): SGHTA, FQGNSA. Method: immunoSEQ multiplex PCR; TCRdb's copy keeps in-frame clones and lacks some. The sample carries some 140,000 clones, more than 65% recorded once. This chain joins TRBV7-2 and TRBJ1-2; a weak D match, TRBD1 (6 bases). The sequenced sample was peripheral blood. The TCR was taken from a man older than 75 with acute or convalescent COVID-19. As DNA, the CDR3 is TGTGCCAGCAGCTTTCCAGGGGTCAACTATGGCTACACCTTC. It specifies CASSFPGVNYGYTF.